The source of this T cell receptor beta chain is a study of blood T cell repertoires in COVID-19. Study overall: T cells, B-cell-depleted T cells, or PBMCs provided the cDNA or gDNA that served as material.

Profiled with immunoSEQ multiplex PCR; TCRdb holds only in-frame clones, not every one. The table has approximately 160,000 clones, 85% to 95% seen once. This clone was found once. The V gene end was trimmed by 5 bases and the J gene end by 5 bases; junction bases not matched to a gene: 8. Germline CDR1 reads SGHTA; CDR2 reads FQGNSA. CDR3 length equals 14 residues. The chain carries TRBV7-2 and TRBJ2-5, with TRBD2 matching 7 bases. The receptor's source is a man in his fifties or sixties with acute or convalescent COVID-19. The sequenced sample consisted of peripheral blood. The CDR3 region is CASSPLGRAETQYF. The CDR3 DNA reads TGTGCCAGCAGCCCCTTGGGGAGGGCGGAGACCCAGTACTTC.